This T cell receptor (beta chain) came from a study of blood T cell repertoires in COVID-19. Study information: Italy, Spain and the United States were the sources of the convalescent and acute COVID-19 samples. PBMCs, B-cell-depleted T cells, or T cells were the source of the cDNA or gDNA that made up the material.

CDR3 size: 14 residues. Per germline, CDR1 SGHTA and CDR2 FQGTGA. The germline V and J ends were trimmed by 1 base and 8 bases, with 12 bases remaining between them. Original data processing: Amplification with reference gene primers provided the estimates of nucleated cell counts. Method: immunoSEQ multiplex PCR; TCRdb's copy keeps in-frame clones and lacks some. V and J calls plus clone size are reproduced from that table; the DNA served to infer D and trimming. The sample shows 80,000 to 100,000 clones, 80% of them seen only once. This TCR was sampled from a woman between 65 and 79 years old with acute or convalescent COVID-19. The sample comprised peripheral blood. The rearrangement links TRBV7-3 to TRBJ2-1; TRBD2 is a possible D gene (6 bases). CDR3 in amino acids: CASSLRGDRYEQFF. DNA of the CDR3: TGTGCCAGCAGCTTAAGGGGGGATAGGTATGAGCAGTTCTTC.